This is a list of T cell receptor beta chains from one sample in a study of OX40 agonist ivuxolimab in advanced cancers. Sequencing used immunoSEQ multiplex PCR; TCRdb keeps in-frame clones, though not all of them. This sample has 30,000 to 35,000 clones; about 86% occur once, and the top ten carry over 25%. The sample here was CD4+ or CD8+ T cells sorted from blood, taken in a trial of the OX40 agonist ivuxolimab. The receptors derive from an adult with an advanced solid tumor such as melanoma, head and neck, liver or kidney cancer. CDR3s include the opening cysteine and the closing phenylalanine or tryptophan. The order of the fields is V gene, D gene, J gene, CDR3 protein. The D gene is left open where the match is weak.

v_gene: TRBV18; d_gene: TRBD1; j_gene: TRBJ1-3; CDR3aa: CASSPSTGDSGNTIYF
v_gene: TRBV7-8; d_gene: TRBD1; j_gene: TRBJ1-3; CDR3aa: CASSPRDRGDSGNTIYF
v_gene: TRBV5-6; d_gene: -; j_gene: TRBJ2-7; CDR3aa: CASRWGYGAESSYEQYF
v_gene: TRBV10-1; d_gene: -; j_gene: TRBJ2-7; CDR3aa: CASSESPPGTLPTEQYF
v_gene: TRBV9; d_gene: -; j_gene: TRBJ1-1; CDR3aa: CASSVGVLGSTEAFF
v_gene: TRBV6-1; d_gene: -; j_gene: TRBJ1-5; CDR3aa: CASSEAVGAFQPQHF
v_gene: TRBV5-4; d_gene: -; j_gene: TRBJ1-1; CDR3aa: CASSPNRNTEAFF
v_gene: TRBV27; d_gene: TRBD1; j_gene: TRBJ2-1; CDR3aa: CASSPKDRDNEQFF
v_gene: TRBV6-6; d_gene: TRBD1; j_gene: TRBJ2-1; CDR3aa: CASSSGQGPNEQFF
v_gene: TRBV9; d_gene: TRBD2; j_gene: TRBJ2-7; CDR3aa: CASSVGQLAGAHEQYF
v_gene: TRBV12-5; d_gene: -; j_gene: TRBJ1-5; CDR3aa: CASGLGVQPQHF
v_gene: TRBV28; d_gene: TRBD1; j_gene: TRBJ1-2; CDR3aa: CASSLGTGTGDGYTF
v_gene: TRBV6-5; d_gene: -; j_gene: TRBJ1-2; CDR3aa: CASSYRESGDNYGYTF
v_gene: TRBV10-3; d_gene: TRBD1; j_gene: TRBJ2-7; CDR3aa: CAISEEGTANYEQYF
v_gene: TRBV6-6; d_gene: TRBD2; j_gene: TRBJ2-3; CDR3aa: CASNLRSGSPTDTQYF
v_gene: TRBV9; d_gene: TRBD2; j_gene: TRBJ2-3; CDR3aa: CASSPRTSSTDTQYF
v_gene: TRBV27; d_gene: -; j_gene: TRBJ1-1; CDR3aa: CASSLGGMNTEAFF
v_gene: TRBV29-1; d_gene: TRBD1; j_gene: TRBJ1-2; CDR3aa: CSVEDRAGGTYGYTF
v_gene: TRBV27; d_gene: -; j_gene: TRBJ1-5; CDR3aa: CASSLGQPPSNQPQHF
v_gene: TRBV5-6; d_gene: TRBD1; j_gene: TRBJ1-5; CDR3aa: CASSLGTGTDLIPQHF
v_gene: TRBV18; d_gene: -; j_gene: TRBJ1-5; CDR3aa: CASSPRTHGDYSNQPQHF
v_gene: TRBV7-2; d_gene: TRBD2; j_gene: TRBJ2-7; CDR3aa: CASSLKGLAAYEQYF
v_gene: TRBV7-8; d_gene: -; j_gene: TRBJ1-1; CDR3aa: CASSLGYTEAFF
v_gene: TRBV27; d_gene: -; j_gene: TRBJ2-7; CDR3aa: CASSFTDRRKRSPGYEQYF
v_gene: TRBV5-1; d_gene: -; j_gene: TRBJ1-4; CDR3aa: CASSFGRTNEKLFF
v_gene: TRBV29-1; d_gene: TRBD2; j_gene: TRBJ2-7; CDR3aa: CSVTGTMGEQYF
v_gene: TRBV9; d_gene: TRBD1; j_gene: TRBJ2-7; CDR3aa: CASSPSTGGYEQYF
v_gene: TRBV6-5; d_gene: TRBD1; j_gene: TRBJ2-1; CDR3aa: CASSYVTGGMNEQFF
v_gene: TRBV5-1; d_gene: TRBD1; j_gene: TRBJ2-1; CDR3aa: CASSSPGQGLNEQFF
v_gene: TRBV11-3; d_gene: TRBD2; j_gene: TRBJ2-7; CDR3aa: CASSRLADPYEQYF
v_gene: TRBV25-1; d_gene: TRBD1; j_gene: TRBJ1-2; CDR3aa: CATRQGKDGYTF
v_gene: TRBV4-1; d_gene: TRBD2; j_gene: TRBJ2-7; CDR3aa: CASSQNINLAGGQREQYF
v_gene: TRBV4-1; d_gene: TRBD1; j_gene: TRBJ2-7; CDR3aa: CASSSADRGAGSPYEQYF
v_gene: TRBV5-8; d_gene: -; j_gene: TRBJ2-5; CDR3aa: CASSLVLPETQYF
v_gene: TRBV5-1; d_gene: TRBD1; j_gene: TRBJ2-3; CDR3aa: CASSTPATGGPDTQYF
v_gene: TRBV5-1; d_gene: -; j_gene: TRBJ2-3; CDR3aa: CASSLGRTTDTQYF
v_gene: TRBV7-3; d_gene: -; j_gene: TRBJ2-3; CDR3aa: CASSHRGLRTDTQYF
v_gene: TRBV28; d_gene: -; j_gene: TRBJ2-7; CDR3aa: CASSDVSSYEQYF
v_gene: TRBV6-1; d_gene: -; j_gene: TRBJ1-2; CDR3aa: CASYMSYGYTF
v_gene: TRBV19; d_gene: TRBD1; j_gene: TRBJ2-7; CDR3aa: CASSAGQGPYEQYF
v_gene: TRBV10-2; d_gene: TRBD2; j_gene: TRBJ2-5; CDR3aa: CASGGLAEPQETQYF
v_gene: TRBV19; d_gene: TRBD2; j_gene: TRBJ2-1; CDR3aa: CASKIAGVYNEQFF
v_gene: TRBV9; d_gene: TRBD2; j_gene: TRBJ2-1; CDR3aa: CASSAGLEYNEQFF
v_gene: TRBV30; d_gene: -; j_gene: TRBJ2-7; CDR3aa: CAWSVWSSGYEQYF
v_gene: TRBV27; d_gene: -; j_gene: TRBJ1-1; CDR3aa: CASSFSGGDTEAFF
v_gene: TRBV27; d_gene: TRBD2; j_gene: TRBJ2-1; CDR3aa: CASSLTSSGDLYNEQFF
v_gene: TRBV5-1; d_gene: -; j_gene: TRBJ2-1; CDR3aa: CASSLIRGYYNEQFF
v_gene: TRBV5-6; d_gene: TRBD1; j_gene: TRBJ2-1; CDR3aa: CASSLVGMTGILKGEQFF
v_gene: TRBV6-5; d_gene: -; j_gene: TRBJ2-5; CDR3aa: CASSYGETQYF
v_gene: TRBV15; d_gene: TRBD2; j_gene: TRBJ2-2; CDR3aa: CATSTGLASGELFF
v_gene: TRBV19; d_gene: -; j_gene: TRBJ1-1; CDR3aa: CASRRRPTEAFF
v_gene: TRBV29-1; d_gene: -; j_gene: TRBJ2-1; CDR3aa: CSVPSGYNEQFF
v_gene: TRBV4-1; d_gene: -; j_gene: TRBJ2-7; CDR3aa: CASSQGPPTGYSYEQYF